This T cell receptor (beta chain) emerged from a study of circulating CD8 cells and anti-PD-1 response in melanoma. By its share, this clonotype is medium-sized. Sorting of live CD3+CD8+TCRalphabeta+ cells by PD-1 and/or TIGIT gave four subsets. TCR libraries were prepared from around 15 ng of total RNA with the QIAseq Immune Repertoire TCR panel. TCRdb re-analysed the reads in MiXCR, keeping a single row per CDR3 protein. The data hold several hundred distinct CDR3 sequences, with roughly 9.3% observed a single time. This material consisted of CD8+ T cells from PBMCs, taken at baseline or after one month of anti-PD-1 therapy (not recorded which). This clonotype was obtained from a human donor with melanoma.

Here the CDR3 DNA reads TGTGCCACCAGTCCTAGCGGGGGCTACACCGGGGAGCTGTTTTTT. It encodes CATSPSGGYTGELFF. The genes are TRBV15 and TRBJ2-2; TRBD2 aligns across 10 bases. V was clipped by 6 bases and J by 3 bases; unmatched bases: 4. Germline CDR1 LNHNV, CDR2 YYDKDF (reference sequence). CDR3 size: 15 residues.